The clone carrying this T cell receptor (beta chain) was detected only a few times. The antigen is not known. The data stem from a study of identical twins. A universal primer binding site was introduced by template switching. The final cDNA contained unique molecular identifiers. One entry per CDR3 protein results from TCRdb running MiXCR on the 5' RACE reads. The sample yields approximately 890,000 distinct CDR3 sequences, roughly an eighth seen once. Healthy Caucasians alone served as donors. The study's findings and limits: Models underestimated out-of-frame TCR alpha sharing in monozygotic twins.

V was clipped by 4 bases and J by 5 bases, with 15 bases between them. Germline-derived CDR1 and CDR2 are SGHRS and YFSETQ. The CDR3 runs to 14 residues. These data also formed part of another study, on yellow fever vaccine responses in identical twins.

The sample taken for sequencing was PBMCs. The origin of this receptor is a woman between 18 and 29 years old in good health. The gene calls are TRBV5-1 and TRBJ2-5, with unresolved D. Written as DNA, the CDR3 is TGCGCCAGCAGCATACTCCGGCTCGGGGAGACCCAGTACTTC. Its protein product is CASSILRLGETQYF.